The clone carrying this T cell receptor beta chain occurred many times. Its antigen is unknown. Individual cDNA molecules (in the library) carried attached unique molecular identifiers. Each CDR3 protein gets one entry after TCRdb re-called the RACE reads with MiXCR. The sample holds about 55,000 distinct CDR3 sequences, 8.5% to 10% seen once. This sample was taken from a study of human T cells and chemical hapten exposure. Study at large: TCR yields differed between samples (mainly from small differences in pooled library volume).

General study points: Counts of TCRs expanded at PT1 correlated positively with patch test score.

Germline V CDR1 and CDR2: LGHDT, YNNKEL (reference sequence). The CDR3 extends over 13 amino acids. The V and J ends lost 0 bases and 7 bases respectively, with 4 bases between them. Noted time point: patch test 2, 6 weeks after DPC sensitization. Treatment in this sample: therapeutic diphenylcyclopropenone sensitization with weekly scalp DPC. Sequencing started from total RNA isolated from unfractionated whole blood. Source: whole blood, taken in connection with sensitization to the hapten diphenylcyclopropenone (DPC). This clonotype originated in a woman aged 45-60 years with alopecia areata. Some clones in this sample may be carry-over from other donors' samples. This sequence joins TRBV3-1 and TRBJ1-6; D gene unclear. In nucleotides, the CDR3 is TGTGCCAGCAGCCAAGAGCCGAATTCACCCCTCCACTTT. Protein product: CASSQEPNSPLHF.